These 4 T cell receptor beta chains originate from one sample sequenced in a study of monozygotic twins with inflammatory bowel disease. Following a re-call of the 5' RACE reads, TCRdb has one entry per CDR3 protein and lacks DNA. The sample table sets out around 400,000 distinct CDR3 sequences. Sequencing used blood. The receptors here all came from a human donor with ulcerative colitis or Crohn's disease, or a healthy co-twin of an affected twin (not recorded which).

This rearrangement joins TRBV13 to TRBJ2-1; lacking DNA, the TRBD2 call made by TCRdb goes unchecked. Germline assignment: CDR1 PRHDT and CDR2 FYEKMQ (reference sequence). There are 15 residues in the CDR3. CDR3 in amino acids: CASSLGLAGVSEQFF.

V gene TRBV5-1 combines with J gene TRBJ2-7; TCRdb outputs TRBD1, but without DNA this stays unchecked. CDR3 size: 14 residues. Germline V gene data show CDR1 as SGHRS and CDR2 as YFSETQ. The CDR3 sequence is CASSPGGRSYEQYF.

The CDR3 reads CASSVRDIYNEQFF. This chain joins TRBV7-9 and TRBJ2-1; TCRdb picks TRBD1, but there is no DNA to check that call. The CDR3 has 14 residues. Looked up from germline, CDR1 is SEHNR and CDR2 is FQNEAQ (reference sequence). Drawing the rest from reference TRBV7-9 and TRBJ2-1, the complete variable domain is DTGVSQNPRHKITKRGQNVTFRCDPISEHNRLYWYRQTLGQGPEFLTYFQNEAQLEKSRLLSDRFSAERPKGSFSTLEIQRTEQGDSAMYLCASSVRDIYNEQFFGPGTRLTVL.

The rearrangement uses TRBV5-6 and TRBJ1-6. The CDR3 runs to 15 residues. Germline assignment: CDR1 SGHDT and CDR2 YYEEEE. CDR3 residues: CASSLVSRDNSPLHF.